The 9 T cell receptor beta chains below come from one sample, sequenced in a study of T cells in tuberculosis. Sequencing was performed with immunoSEQ multiplex PCR; in TCRdb, only in-frame clones are kept and a portion is missing. The data show 20,000 to 25,000 clones, with just over 90% seen just once and under 20% held by the top ten. Sequenced material: PBMCs. Receptors were obtained from a donor between 10 and 35 years old with latent tuberculosis or without tuberculosis infection. Some clones in this sample may be carry-over from other donors' samples.

The CDR3 coding sequence is TGTGCCAGCAGCTTTGTGCCAGAGGGGGTCTATCAGCCCCAGCATTTT. This translates into CASSFVPEGVYQPQHF. The chain is built from TRBV7-2 and TRBJ1-5, with D possibly TRBD1 on 6 matching bases. The CDR3 consists of 16 residues. Germline-derived CDR1 and CDR2 are SGHTA and FQGNSA. V was pared by 3 bases and J by 5 bases, with 17 bases between.

The genes are TRBV27 and TRBJ2-3, with D uncertain. Per the germline V gene, CDR1 is MNHEY and CDR2 is SMNVEV (reference sequence). Deletions cut 5 bases from V and 6 bases from J, with 9 bases between. The CDR3 sequence is 12 residues long. CDR3 bases: TGTGCCAGCAGTCTTACCGGGGATACGCAGTATTTT. It yields the protein CASSLTGDTQYF.

The J gene is TRBJ2-7, the V gene TRBV11-2; D is ambiguous. The CDR3 extends over 16 amino acids. V lost 0 bases and J 2 bases, leaving 14 bases between the germline ends. The germline gives CDR1 SGHAT, CDR2 FQNNGV. The CDR3 nucleotides read TGTGCCAGCAGCTTAGATATTAACCCAGTCCCCTACGAGCAGTACTTC. Protein: CASSLDINPVPYEQYF. Combining the CDR3 with reference TRBV11-2 and TRBJ2-7 gives the whole variable domain EAGVAQSPRYKIIEKRQSVAFWCNPISGHATLYWYQQILGQGPKLLIQFQNNGVVDDSQLPKDRFSAERLKGVDSTLKIQPAKLEDSAVYLCASSLDINPVPYEQYFGPGTRLTVT.

The CDR3, as DNA: TGTGCCAGCAGCCTCCGGACAGGAGATAACACTGAAGCTTTCTTT. It specifies CASSLRTGDNTEAFF. The chain employs TRBV7-9 and TRBJ1-1, with 7 positions matching TRBD1. Trimming took 5 bases from V and 2 from J; bases not matched to a gene: 8. The length of the CDR3 is 15 residues. Germline V lookup: CDR1 SEHNR, CDR2 FQNEAQ (reference sequence).

CDR3 protein: CASSLTYRGNTIYF. In nucleotides, the CDR3 is TGTGCCAGCAGCTTAACTTACAGAGGAAACACCATATATTTT. J is TRBJ1-3 and V is TRBV7-2; unclear D gene. The CDR3 spans 14 residues. Deletions cut 2 bases from V and 4 bases from J, with 9 bases between. Germline CDR1 is SGHTA and CDR2 is FQGNSA.

The chain links TRBV5-1 to TRBJ2-7; 7 bases fit TRBD2. Trimming cost V 0 bases and J 5 bases; bases outside gene matches: 2. Germline V gene sequence: CDR1 SGHRS, CDR2 YFSETQ. The CDR3 is 13 residues long. The chain's CDR3 is CASSLGRGNEQYF. In nucleotides, the CDR3 is TGCGCCAGCAGCTTGGGGCGGGGGAACGAGCAGTACTTC.

The J gene is TRBJ2-3, the V gene TRBV25-1, with 10 positions matching TRBD2. The CDR3 is made up of 16 amino acids. The J segment lost 6 bases and the V segment lost 1 base, leaving 7 bases of the junction unmatched. Per germline, CDR1 MGHDK and CDR2 SYGVNS. The CDR3 here is CASSEFKAGGLDTQYF. The CDR3 DNA sequence: TGTGCCAGCAGTGAATTCAAAGCGGGAGGGCTCGATACGCAGTATTTT.

The chain recombines TRBV6-5 with TRBJ1-5; 8 positions agree with TRBD1. Germline V gene data show CDR1 as MNHEY and CDR2 as SVGAGI. The junction had 5 bases not matched to a gene; V was cut back by 6 bases and J by 4 bases. This CDR3 is 14 amino acids long. CDR3 protein: CASRSGQVNQPQHF. CDR3 DNA: TGTGCCAGCAGGTCGGGACAGGTTAATCAGCCCCAGCATTTT.

The V gene is TRBV11-2, the J gene TRBJ2-1, with 9 bases identical to TRBD1. CDR3 size: 15 residues. Germline V gene sequence: CDR1 SGHAT, CDR2 FQNNGV. The ends lost 2 bases at V and 9 bases at J; junction bases unmatched: 8. The CDR3 protein is CASSLPGQGFIEQFF. The CDR3 DNA sequence: TGTGCCAGCAGCTTACCGGGACAGGGTTTTATTGAGCAGTTCTTC.